This TCR beta chain originates from a study of identical twins. This CDR3 spans 15 amino acids. Germline-derived CDR1 and CDR2 are SEHNR and FQNEAQ (reference sequence). As concerns this clonotype: The target antigen is unknown. One junction end disagrees with the germline gene, perhaps due to a read error.

General observations from the study: Memory repertoires showed no such pattern, whereas abundant cord blood beta clonotypes carried fewer insertions.

MiXCR was run by TCRdb on the 5' RACE reads, yielding one entry per CDR3 protein. The repertoire includes some 1,700,000 distinct CDR3 sequences, under 35% of them detected once, and about 0.3% sits in the top ten. Sequencing was carried out using cord blood. The receptor was isolated from a newborn girl in good health. The V call is TRBV7-9, the J call TRBJ2-3; D possibly uses TRBD1 or TRBD2 (5 bases each). CDR3: CSSSWGRESIDTQYF. CDR3 in DNA: TGTTCCAGCAGCTGGGGGAGAGAGTCCATAGATACGCAGTATTTT.